This TCR beta chain was obtained from a study of T-cell reconstitution after alpha-beta-depleted transplantation in children. TCRbeta library construction was performed incorporating unique molecular identifiers. In TCRdb, the PCR reads were re-called with MiXCR into one record per CDR3 protein. The repertoire has almost 400,000 distinct CDR3 sequences, about a fifth of them found once; the top ten carry over 3.5%. V lost 6 bases and J lost 2; bases outside the gene matches: 5. The CDR3 loop spans 15 amino acids. Per germline, CDR1 SNHLY and CDR2 FYNNEI. This clonotype was obtained from a human donor who donated a stem cell graft to a child with acute myeloid leukemia. This rearrangement joins TRBV2 to TRBJ2-1; 9 positions agree with TRBD2. The sample was PBMCs from the stem cell graft donor, taken from the stem cell graft. For the CDR3, the DNA is TGTGCCAGCAGGGAGACTAGCGGCACCTACAATGAGCAGTTCTTC. The encoded protein is CASRETSGTYNEQFF.